This entry is about one TCR beta chain. Clones were read by immunoSEQ multiplex PCR, and TCRdb kept only the in-frame ones, dropping some. The repertoire consists of under 40,000 clones, with about four fifths occurring once and the leading ten covering about 22%. CDR1 is SGHNT, CDR2 YENEEA, per germline. The ends lost 0 bases at V and 1 base at J; junction bases unmatched: 3. The CDR3 is made up of 16 amino acids. The sample comes from a study of control samples from healthy donors and cancer patients. This TCR came from a woman aged 55-69 years with lung cancer. The V gene is TRBV11-3, the J gene TRBJ2-3, with TRBD1 identical over 8 bases. Sequenced sample: PBMCs. CDR3 sequence: CASSLEQGGGTDTQYF. As DNA, the CDR3 is TGTGCCAGCAGCTTAGAACAGGGGGGAGGCACAGATACGCAGTATTTT.